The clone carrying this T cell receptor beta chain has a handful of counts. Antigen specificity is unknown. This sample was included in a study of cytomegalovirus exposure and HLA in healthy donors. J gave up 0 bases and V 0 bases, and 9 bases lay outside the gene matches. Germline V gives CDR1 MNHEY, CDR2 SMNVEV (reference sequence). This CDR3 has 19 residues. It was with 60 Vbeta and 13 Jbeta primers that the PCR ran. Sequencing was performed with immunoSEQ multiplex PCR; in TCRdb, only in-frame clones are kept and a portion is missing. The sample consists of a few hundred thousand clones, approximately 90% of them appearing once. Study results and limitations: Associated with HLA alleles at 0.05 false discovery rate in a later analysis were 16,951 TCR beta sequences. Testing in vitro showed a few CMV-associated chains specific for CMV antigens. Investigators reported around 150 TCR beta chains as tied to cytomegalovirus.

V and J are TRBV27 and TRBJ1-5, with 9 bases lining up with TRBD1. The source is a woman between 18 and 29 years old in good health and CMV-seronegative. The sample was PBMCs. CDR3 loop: CASSLSGTGWSYSNQPQHF. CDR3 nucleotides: TGTGCCAGCAGTTTATCCGGGACAGGGTGGTCATATAGCAATCAGCCCCAGCATTTT.